These T cell receptor delta chains were read from a single sample in a study of Vδ1+ human thymocytes. TCRdb re-identified clones in the multiplex PCR reads via CATT. The table shows under 80,000 delta-chain clones, with about 35% occurring only once. Material: Vdelta1+ gamma-delta thymocytes from the thymus. The source is a boy under two years old who had congenital heart surgery. Both conserved end residues are part of each CDR3. The D gene is left open where the match is weak. Clone sizes are given selectively: once, few, many, or a class where the clone is expanded.

TRDJ1 TRDV1 TRDD3 few TGTGCTCTTGGGGAACTAGTCCTTGAGTACTGGGGGATACGGATGAAGGGTACCGATAAACTCATCTTT CALGELVLEYWGIRMKGTDKLIF
TRDJ1 TRDV1 TRDD3 . TGTGCTCTTGGGGACCACACCGGGCTGGGGGACGCAGGTAAACTCATCTTT CALGDHTGLGDAGKLIF
TRDJ1 TRDV1 TRDD3 few TGTGCTCTTGGGGTACGTGCCTACCGGGGGATATTTACCGATAAACTCATCTTT CALGVRAYRGIFTDKLIF
TRDJ2 TRDV1 . few TGTGCTCTTGGGGTAGGACAGGCGACCCAATCTTTGACAGCACAACTCTTCTTT CALGVGQATQSLTAQLFF
TRDJ1 TRDV1 . . TGTGCTCTTGGGGACCTACCCTTGGCATCTACCGGTTTGGGTTTGTACACCGATAAACTCATCTTT CALGDLPLASTGLGLYTDKLIF
TRDJ3 TRDV2 . few TGTGCCTGTGACACCTCGGGGACACCGACCTGGGACACCCGACAGATGTTTTTC CACDTSGTPTWDTRQMFF
TRDJ1 TRDV1 . . TGTGCTCTTGGGGAATCCTACAAGCCCTACACCGATAAACTCATCTTT CALGESYKPYTDKLIF
TRDJ1 TRDV2 . . TGTGCCTGTGATTGGGATGGGGACGGTAAACTCATCTTT CACDWDGDGKLIF
TRDJ1 TRDV1 TRDD3 few TGTGCTCTTGGGGAACCAACTTCCCCCAAGGGCCACTGGGGTACCGATAAACTCATCTTT CALGEPTSPKGHWGTDKLIF
TRDJ1 TRDV1 . . TGTGCTCTTGGGGGACTCTTAGGTGGGGACTACACCGATAAACTCATCTTT CALGGLLGGDYTDKLIF
TRDJ1 TRDV1 TRDD3 few TGTGCTCTTGGGGAGCCCTGGGGGATACGCGATAAACTCATCTTT CALGEPWGIRDKLIF
TRDJ1 TRDV2 TRDD3 . TGTGCCTGTGACACCGAGCGAGCTGGGGGATATAGGTACACCGATAAACTCATCTTT CACDTERAGGYRYTDKLIF
TRDJ1 TRDV1 . few TGTGCTCTTGGGGAACCGCGATCGATTTTCCTACCCTTTACTGGGAACACCGATAAACTCATCTTT CALGEPRSIFLPFTGNTDKLIF
TRDJ1 TRDV1 TRDD2 . TGTGCTCTTGGGTGCCCCTTCCTAATTGGTACTGGGAAACTCATCTTT CALGCPFLIGTGKLIF
TRDJ1 TRDV1 . . TGTGCTCTTGGGGTCTGCCTTCCTCGCGGCTGGGGGCAAAGGTGCACCGATAAACTCATCTTT CALGVCLPRGWGQRCTDKLIF
TRDJ1 TRDV1 TRDD3 . TGTGCTCTTGGGGAACTCGGCATTGGGTGCCTGGGGGAAGTGTACACCGATAAACTCATCTTT CALGELGIGCLGEVYTDKLIF
TRDJ1 TRDV1 . . TGTGCTCTTGGGGACCCCGCCTACGTACCGTACGTGAAACAACTGGGCCGACGCGCCGATAAACTCATCTTT CALGDPAYVPYVKQLGRRADKLIF
TRDJ1 TRDV1 TRDD3 . TGTGCTCTTGGGGAAACACGCCTTCCTATCGTACTGGGGGATAGGCGCGATAAACTCATCTTT CALGETRLPIVLGDRRDKLIF
TRDJ1 TRDV1 TRDD3 . TGTGCTCTTGGGCAGAGATTTAGGGAATACTGGGGGATTAATGGCACCGATAAACTCATCTTT CALGQRFREYWGINGTDKLIF
TRDJ1 TRDV2 . few TGTGCCTGTGACACCGGTCTCCATCCCTACACCGATAAACTCATCTTT CACDTGLHPYTDKLIF
TRDJ1 TRDV2 TRDD3 . TGTGCCTGTGCTCACTGGGGAACGATACAGACCGATAAACTCATCTTT CACAHWGTIQTDKLIF
TRDJ1 TRDV1 . few TGTGCTCTTGGGGATCTAGGTTTTGTGGATTATCTCACCGATAAACTCATCTTT CALGDLGFVDYLTDKLIF
TRDJ1 TRDV1 TRDD3 . TGTGCTCTTGGGGAAAGAGCAAAGTATGGGGGATACGTTGATTCCGATAAACTCATCTTT CALGERAKYGGYVDSDKLIF
TRDJ1 TRDV1 TRDD3 . TGTGCTCTTGGGGAAACTGGCGGGATACGCACCGATAAACTCATCTTT CALGETGGIRTDKLIF
TRDJ1 TRDV1 . . TGTGCTCTTGGGGAACTCACTTCTCCCGGGGGACGGGCGTGGTTGTACACCGATAAACTCATCTTT CALGELTSPGGRAWLYTDKLIF
TRDJ1 TRDV1 . . TGTGCTCTTGGGGAACGTCGACCTCTACGGGGCCTGGGGCTTTCGTACACCGATAAACTCATCTTT CALGERRPLRGLGLSYTDKLIF
TRDJ1 TRDV1 . . TGTGCTCTTGGGGAATATGTTCACCGGACGATACGCACGTACGGAACCGATAAACTCATCTTT CALGEYVHRTIRTYGTDKLIF
TRDJ1 TRDV1 TRDD3 . TGTGCTCTTGGGGAAACTCGTTCTCTGGGGGATACAAAGGTCGATAAACTCATCTTT CALGETRSLGDTKVDKLIF
TRDJ1 TRDV1 . few TGTGCTCTTGGGGATATGCTACGTACCTGGGCGAGTACACCGGGGAAACTCATCTTT CALGDMLRTWASTPGKLIF
TRDJ1 TRDV1 . . TGTGCTCTTGGGGAACTAACCCATTTACGGAGCCTTCCTACGTGGTTGGGGGATAGGGATAGCGATAAACTCATCTTT CALGELTHLRSLPTWLGDRDSDKLIF
TRDJ1 TRDV1 TRDD3 few TGTGCTCTTGGGGAAAACGAGGGGGCCTTAGGGGGATCCGATAAACTCATCTTT CALGENEGALGGSDKLIF
TRDJ1 TRDV1 TRDD3 . TGTGCTCTTGGGGAGTCGGGTGTACTGGGGGTTCCCTCGTACACCGATAAACTCATCTTT CALGESGVLGVPSYTDKLIF
TRDJ1 TRDV1 TRDD3 . TGTGCTCTTGGGGAATCCCCAATCCCTAGGGCTGGGGGATACGGCGAGGAGGACACCGATAAACTCATCTTT CALGESPIPRAGGYGEEDTDKLIF
TRDJ1 TRDV1 TRDD3 . TGTGCTCTTGGGGAACGAAAACGAGGAAGGGGATTGGGGGATCTAAGGGCTAAACTCATCTTT CALGERKRGRGLGDLRAKLIF
TRDJ1 TRDV1 . . TGTGCTCTTGGGAAGGGTATCACGAAGTGTGCTGGGGATCTTAAACTCATCTTT CALGKGITKCAGDLKLIF
TRDJ1 TRDV1 TRDD3 . TGTGCTCTTGGGGAACGGTTGGGTTGGGGGATAGAAAGGGTACGGTCCGGTAAACTCATCTTT CALGERLGWGIERVRSGKLIF